The clone carrying this T cell receptor beta chain appeared a few times. The CDR3 loop spans 13 amino acids. The germline V gene encodes CDR1 SEHNR and CDR2 FQNEAQ (reference sequence). V lost 4 bases to trimming and J lost 4 bases, with 10 bases between them. This record comes from a study of blood T cell repertoires in COVID-19. Across the whole study: The recovered donors of Cohort 3 showed two negative PCRs, clearance, or symptom resolution.

Residents of 24 US areas, aged about 18 to 89 years, made up the participants. Assay used: immunoSEQ multiplex PCR; TCRdb lists only in-frame clones, some missing. The sample records 400,000 or so clones, 70% to 90% being singletons. The material sequenced was PBMCs or T cells enriched from blood (not recorded which). This TCR was sampled from a middle-aged man in a cohort exposed to, infected with or recovered from COVID-19 (not recorded which). The rearrangement joins TRBV7-9 to TRBJ1-2; D is undetermined. CDR3 DNA: TGTGCCAGCAGCTGGGAGCAACTCTATGGCTACACCTTC. This encodes CASSWEQLYGYTF. Full variable domain (rest looked up from reference TRBV7-9 and TRBJ1-2): DTGVSQNPRHKITKRGQNVTFRCDPISEHNRLYWYRQTLGQGPEFLTYFQNEAQLEKSRLLSDRFSAERPKGSFSTLEIQRTEQGDSAMYLCASSWEQLYGYTFGSGTRLTVV.